Below are 16 T cell receptor beta chains sequenced from a single sample in a study of blood T cell repertoires in COVID-19. The data were produced by immunoSEQ multiplex PCR, yet TCRdb's version contains in-frame clones alone and is incomplete. This sample carries around 100,000 clones, roughly 84% of them seen once, and the ten largest clones take less than 1.5%. Sequencing input: peripheral blood. All receptors come from a man between 35 and 55 years old with acute or convalescent COVID-19.

The genes are TRBV18 and TRBJ1-4; D remains ambiguous. The germline gives CDR1 KGHSH, CDR2 LQKENI. CDR3 length: 14 amino acids. The germline V and J ends were trimmed by 6 bases and 0 bases, with 8 bases remaining between them. CDR3 sequence (DNA): TGTGCCAGCTCGAGACTTGCAACTAATGAAAAACTGTTTTTT. Encoded protein: CASSRLATNEKLFF.

J is TRBJ2-3 and V is TRBV4-3; 7 bases fit TRBD1. The CDR3 length is 16 residues. Germline lookup yields CDR1 LGHNA and CDR2 YSLEER. Trimming removed 5 bases from V and 1 base from J; junction bases left unmatched: 9. CDR3 sequence: CASSAQQGWGTDTQYF. The CDR3, as DNA: TGCGCCAGCAGCGCCCAACAGGGGTGGGGCACAGATACGCAGTATTTT.

This chain connects TRBV5-1 to TRBJ1-6, with 9 bases that match TRBD1. The CDR3 contains 20 residues. Germline V gives CDR1 SGHRS, CDR2 YFSETQ. The J segment lost 0 bases and the V segment lost 4 bases, leaving 14 bases of the junction unmatched. The CDR3 DNA reads as TGCGCCAGCAGCCTCTATGGACAGGGGAAAGGGACCTCCTATAATTCACCCCTCCACTTT. Protein sequence: CASSLYGQGKGTSYNSPLHF.

The rearrangement joins TRBV5-5 to TRBJ2-3; no firm D call. This CDR3 contains 13 residues. Deletions cut 7 bases from V and 0 bases from J, with 9 bases between. Germline CDR1 and CDR2: SGHKS and YYEKEE (reference sequence). The CDR3 DNA reads TGTGCCAGCGGGCACCCCAGCACAGATACGCAGTATTTT. It translates to CASGHPSTDTQYF.

The chain employs TRBV2 and TRBJ2-7; perhaps TRBD2 as D (5 bases). Trimming took 4 bases from V and 0 from J, leaving 10 bases between them. This CDR3 has 14 amino acids. Looked up from germline, CDR1 is SNHLY and CDR2 is FYNNEI. DNA for the CDR3: TGTGCCAGCAGTGCGTCGGGGATCTCCTACGAGCAGTACTTC. It codes for CASSASGISYEQYF.

The chain has TRBV28 and TRBJ1-2; a weak D match, TRBD1 (5 bases). V lost 3 bases and J 4 bases, leaving 21 bases between the germline ends. The CDR3 is made up of 17 amino acids. Germline CDR1 is MDHEN and CDR2 is SYDVKM. The CDR3 region is CASSLYGGRSLSYGYTF. CDR3 nucleotide sequence: TGTGCCAGCAGTTTGTACGGGGGAAGATCCTTGAGCTATGGCTACACCTTC.

V and J are TRBV28 and TRBJ1-2; D is uncertain. The CDR3 is 14 amino acids. CDR1 and CDR2 from the germline V gene are MDHEN and SYDVKM. Deletions cut 3 bases from V and 3 bases from J, with 11 bases between. Here the CDR3 reads CASSLRASHYGYTF. CDR3 coding DNA: TGTGCCAGCAGTTTGCGGGCCTCTCACTATGGCTACACCTTC.

This clone showed up just a few times. The rearrangement uses TRBV28 and TRBJ2-7; D might be TRBD1 (5 bases). The CDR3 has 14 residues. The V end lost 7 bases, the J end lost 4 bases, and 17 bases lay between the germline ends. Per germline, CDR1 MDHEN and CDR2 SYDVKM. The DNA of the CDR3 is TGTGCCAGCACCCCGAAGGGGAAACGGTACGAGCAGTACTTC. Amino acid sequence: CASTPKGKRYEQYF.

The CDR3 sequence: CASSLAEHQNTEAFF. The CDR3 nucleotides are TGCGCCAGCAGCTTGGCGGAGCACCAGAACACTGAAGCTTTCTTT. The chain combines TRBV5-1 with TRBJ1-1; no reliable D call. The length of the CDR3 is 15 residues. Germline V lookup: CDR1 SGHRS, CDR2 YFSETQ. V was pared by 0 bases and J by 1 base, with 10 bases between.

The rearrangement uses TRBV28 and TRBJ1-5; D possibly corresponds to TRBD1 (6 bases). This CDR3 spans 14 amino acids. The V end was cut by 8 bases, the J end by 9 bases, with 20 bases between. CDR1 MDHEN and CDR2 SYDVKM come from the germline V gene. The CDR3 region has the DNA TGTGCCAGCGGAAGGGACAACAACCCTCCGCCCCAGCATTTT. This gives the protein CASGRDNNPPPQHF.

The CDR3 spells CASSLNSQETQYF. The CDR3 DNA reads TGTGCCAGCAGCTTAAACAGCCAAGAGACCCAGTACTTC. V usage is TRBV11-2 and J usage is TRBJ2-5; D uncertain. V was shortened by 2 bases and J by 1 base, with 5 bases between the two germline ends. Germline CDR1 reads SGHAT; CDR2 reads FQNNGV. The CDR3 totals 13 residues.

The chain couples TRBV10-2 to TRBJ2-7; tentative D call: TRBD1 (6 bases). The V gene's germline CDR1 is WSHSY and CDR2 SAAADI. Trimming took 7 bases from V and 2 from J, leaving 15 bases between them. This CDR3 contains 14 residues. The CDR3 region has the DNA TGCGCCAGCACCGAGAGGGGACAAACCTACGAGCAGTACTTC. This translates into CASTERGQTYEQYF.

The chain is built from TRBV27 and TRBJ2-1, with D perhaps TRBD1 (7 bases). Trimming removed 7 bases from V and 8 bases from J, with 18 bases in between. This CDR3 spans 14 amino acids. Per the germline V gene, CDR1 is MNHEY and CDR2 is SMNVEV (reference sequence). In DNA, the CDR3 is TGTGCCAGCACCCCGGACAGGAGGGGCTATGAGCAGTTCTTC. It specifies CASTPDRRGYEQFF.

V and J are TRBV6-5 and TRBJ1-4, with a weak D call TRBD1 (5 bases). Germline V lookup: CDR1 MNHEY, CDR2 SVGAGI. The CDR3 has 14 residues. V dropped 5 bases and J dropped 3 bases, with 10 bases sitting between them. The CDR3 DNA is TGTGCCAGCAGTCGTACAGGTTCTAATGAAAAACTGTTTTTT. Translated: CASSRTGSNEKLFF.

The chain couples TRBV18 to TRBJ1-2; TRBD1 matches at 9 bases. CDR1 KGHSH and CDR2 LQKENI come from the germline V gene. The trim removed 3 bases at V and 4 bases at J, leaving 3 bases unmatched. This CDR3 comprises 14 residues. This CDR3 is CASSPQTGGYGYTF. As DNA, the CDR3 is TGTGCCAGCTCACCCCAGACAGGGGGCTATGGCTACACCTTC.

This clone was seen a single time. The rearrangement joins TRBV6-5 to TRBJ2-3; D might be TRBD1 (5 bases). V was cut by 6 bases and J by 5 bases, with 12 bases left in between. The germline V gene has CDR1 MNHEY and CDR2 SVGAGI. This CDR3 has 13 residues. The CDR3 here is CASSFDQGDTQYF. As DNA, the CDR3 is TGTGCCAGCAGCTTCGATCAGGGAGATACGCAGTATTTT.